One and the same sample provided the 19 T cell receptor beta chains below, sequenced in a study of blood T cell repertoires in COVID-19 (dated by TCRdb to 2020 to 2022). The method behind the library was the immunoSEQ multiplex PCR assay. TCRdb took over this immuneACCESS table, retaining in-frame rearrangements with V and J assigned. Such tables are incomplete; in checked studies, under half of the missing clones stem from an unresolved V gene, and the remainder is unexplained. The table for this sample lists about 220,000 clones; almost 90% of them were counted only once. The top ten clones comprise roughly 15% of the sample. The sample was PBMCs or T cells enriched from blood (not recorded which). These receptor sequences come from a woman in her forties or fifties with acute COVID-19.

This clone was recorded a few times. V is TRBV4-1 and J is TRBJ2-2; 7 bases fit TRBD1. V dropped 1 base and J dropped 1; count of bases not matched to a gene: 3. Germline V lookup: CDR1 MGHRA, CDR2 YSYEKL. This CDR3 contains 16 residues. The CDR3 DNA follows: TGCGCCAGCAGCCAAGTGTCAGGGGGGAACACCGGGGAGCTGTTTTTT. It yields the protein CASSQVSGGNTGELFF.

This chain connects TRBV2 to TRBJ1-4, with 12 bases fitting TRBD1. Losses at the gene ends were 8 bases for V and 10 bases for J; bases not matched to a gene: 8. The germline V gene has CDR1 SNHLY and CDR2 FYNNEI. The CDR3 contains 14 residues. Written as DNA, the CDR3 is TGTGCCAGCCTGACCGGGACAGGGGGCAGAAAACTGTTTTTT. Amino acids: CASLTGTGGRKLFF.

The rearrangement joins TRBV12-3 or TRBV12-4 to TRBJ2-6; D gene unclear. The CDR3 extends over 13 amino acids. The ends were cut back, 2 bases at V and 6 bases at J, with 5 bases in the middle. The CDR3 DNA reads TGTGCCAGCAGTTTATGGGCGGCCAACGTCCTGACTTTC. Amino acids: CASSLWAANVLTF.

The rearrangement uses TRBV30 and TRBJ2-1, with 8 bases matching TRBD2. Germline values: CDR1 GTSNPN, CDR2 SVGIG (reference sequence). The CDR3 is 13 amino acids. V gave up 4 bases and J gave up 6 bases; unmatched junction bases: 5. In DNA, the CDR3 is TGTGCCTGGATCCGACGGGGGGGCAATGAGCAGTTCTTC. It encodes CAWIRRGGNEQFF.

DNA for the CDR3: TGTGCCAGTAGTTCTCGACAGGGGGAAGTCACTGAAGCTTTCTTT. It encodes CASSSRQGEVTEAFF. V gene TRBV19 combines with J gene TRBJ1-1, with 9 positions matching TRBD1. CDR3 size: 15 residues. Germline values: CDR1 LNHDA, CDR2 SQIVND (reference sequence). Losses at the gene ends were 5 bases for V and 4 bases for J; bases not matched to a gene: 8.

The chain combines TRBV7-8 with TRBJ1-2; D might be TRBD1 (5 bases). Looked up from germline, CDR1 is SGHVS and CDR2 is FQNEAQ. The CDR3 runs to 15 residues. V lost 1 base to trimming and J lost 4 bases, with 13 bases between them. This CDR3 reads CASSLERRGLYGYTF. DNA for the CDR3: TGTGCCAGCAGCTTAGAGAGGCGGGGACTCTATGGCTACACCTTC.

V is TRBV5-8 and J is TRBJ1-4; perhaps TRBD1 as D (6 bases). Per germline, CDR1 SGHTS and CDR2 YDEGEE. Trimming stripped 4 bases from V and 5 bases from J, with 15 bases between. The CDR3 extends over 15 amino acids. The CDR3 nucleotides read TGTGCCAGCAGCCCCGGACAGACGATAAATGAAAAACTGTTTTTT. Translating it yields CASSPGQTINEKLFF.

In nucleotides, the CDR3 is TGTGCCAGCAGCTACACAGGGTATAGCTCATCGGGCACAGATACGCAGTATTTT. Its translation: CASSYTGYSSSGTDTQYF. The V gene is TRBV7-9, the J gene TRBJ2-3; a possible D gene is TRBD1 (6 bases). There are 18 residues in the CDR3. V lost 4 bases, J lost 1 base, and 21 bases lay in between. The germline V gene has CDR1 SEHNR and CDR2 FQNEAQ (reference sequence).

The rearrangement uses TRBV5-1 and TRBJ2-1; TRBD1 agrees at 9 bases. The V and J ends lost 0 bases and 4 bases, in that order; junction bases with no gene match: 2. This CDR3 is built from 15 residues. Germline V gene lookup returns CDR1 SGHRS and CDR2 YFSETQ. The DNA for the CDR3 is TGCGCCAGCAGCTTGGGGGGACAGGGTTACAATGAGCAGTTCTTC. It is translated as CASSLGGQGYNEQFF. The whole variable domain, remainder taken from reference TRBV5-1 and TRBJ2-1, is KAGVTQTPRYLIKTRGQQVTLSCSPISGHRSVSWYQQTPGQGLQFLFEYFSETQRNKGNFPGRFSGRQFSNSRSEMNVSTLELGDSALYLCASSLGGQGYNEQFFGPGTRLTVL.

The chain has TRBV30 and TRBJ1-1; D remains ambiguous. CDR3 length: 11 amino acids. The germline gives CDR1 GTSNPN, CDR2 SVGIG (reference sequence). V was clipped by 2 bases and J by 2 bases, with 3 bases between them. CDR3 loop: CAWSLNTEAFF. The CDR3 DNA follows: TGTGCCTGGAGTTTAAACACTGAAGCTTTCTTT.

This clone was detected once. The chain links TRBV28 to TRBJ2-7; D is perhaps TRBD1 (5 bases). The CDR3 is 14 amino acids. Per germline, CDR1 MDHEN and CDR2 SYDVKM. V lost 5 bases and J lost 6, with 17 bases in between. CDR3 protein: CASSPYQQVAEQYF. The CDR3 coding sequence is TGTGCCAGCAGTCCCTATCAACAGGTAGCCGAGCAGTACTTC. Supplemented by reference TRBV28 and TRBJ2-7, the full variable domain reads DVKVTQSSRYLVKRTGEKVFLECVQDMDHENMFWYRQDPGLGLRLIYFSYDVKMKEKGDIPEGYSVSREKKERFSLILESASTNQTSMYLCASSPYQQVAEQYFGPGTRLTVT.

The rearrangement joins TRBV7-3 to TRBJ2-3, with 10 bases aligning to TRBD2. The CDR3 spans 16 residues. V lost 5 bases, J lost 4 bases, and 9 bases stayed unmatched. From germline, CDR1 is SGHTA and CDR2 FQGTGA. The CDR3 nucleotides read TGTGCCAGCAGCCTCATCCCGGGACTAGCGTCAGATACGCAGTATTTT. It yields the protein CASSLIPGLASDTQYF.

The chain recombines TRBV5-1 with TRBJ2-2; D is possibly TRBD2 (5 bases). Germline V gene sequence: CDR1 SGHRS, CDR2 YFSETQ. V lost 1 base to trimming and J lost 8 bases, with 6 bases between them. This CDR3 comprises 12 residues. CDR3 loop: CASSLPGGELFF. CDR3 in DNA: TGCGCCAGCAGCTTGCCGGGAGGGGAGCTGTTTTTT.

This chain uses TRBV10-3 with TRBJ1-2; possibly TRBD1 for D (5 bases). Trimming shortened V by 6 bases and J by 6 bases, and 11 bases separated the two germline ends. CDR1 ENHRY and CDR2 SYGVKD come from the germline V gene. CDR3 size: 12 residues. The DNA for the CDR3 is TGTGCCATCAGGATGGAGGGACATGGCTACACCTTC. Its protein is CAIRMEGHGYTF.

The CDR3 here is CAWSQTGVQPQHF. Here the CDR3 DNA reads TGTGCCTGGAGTCAAACAGGGGTTCAGCCCCAGCATTTT. The chain uses TRBV30 and TRBJ1-5, with TRBD1 matching over 7 bases. The CDR3 has 13 residues. Germline-derived CDR1 and CDR2 are GTSNPN and SVGIG (reference sequence). V was pared by 2 bases and J by 6 bases, with 4 bases of the junction left unmatched.

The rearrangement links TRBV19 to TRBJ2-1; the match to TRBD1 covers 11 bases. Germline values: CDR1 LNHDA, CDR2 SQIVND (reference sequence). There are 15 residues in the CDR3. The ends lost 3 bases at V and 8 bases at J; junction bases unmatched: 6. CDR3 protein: CASSMEGQGADEQFF. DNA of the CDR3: TGTGCCAGTAGTATGGAAGGACAGGGGGCGGATGAGCAGTTCTTC.

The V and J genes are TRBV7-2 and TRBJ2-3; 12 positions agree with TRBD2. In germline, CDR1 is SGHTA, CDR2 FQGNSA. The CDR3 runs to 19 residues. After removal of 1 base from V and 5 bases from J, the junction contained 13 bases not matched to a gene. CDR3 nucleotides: TGTGCCAGCAGCTTAGGCTACCTGACTAGCGGGAGTAGGGTAGATACGCAGTATTTT. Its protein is CASSLGYLTSGSRVDTQYF.

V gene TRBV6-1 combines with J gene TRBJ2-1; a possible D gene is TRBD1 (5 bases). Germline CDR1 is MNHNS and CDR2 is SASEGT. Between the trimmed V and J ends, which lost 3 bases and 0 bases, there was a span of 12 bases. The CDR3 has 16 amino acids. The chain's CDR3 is CASSDPARGSYNEQFF. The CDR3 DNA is TGTGCCAGCAGTGACCCGGCTAGGGGCTCCTACAATGAGCAGTTCTTC.

The CDR3 DNA reads as TGTGCCAGTAGTCCCCGCACGGGAAGCAATCAGCCCCAGCATTTT. Translation: CASSPRTGSNQPQHF. The V gene is TRBV19, the J gene TRBJ1-5; D gene uncertain. The germline V gene has CDR1 LNHDA and CDR2 SQIVND (reference sequence). Trimming removed 5 bases at V and 1 base at J, with 12 bases between. The CDR3 is made up of 15 amino acids.